This T cell receptor (beta chain) was captured by sequencing in a study of T-cell reconstitution after alpha-beta-depleted transplantation in children. This clonotype has at least ten counts. The library targeted TCRbeta and was prepared with unique molecular identifiers. TCRdb independently ran MiXCR on the PCR reads; one entry per CDR3 protein. The data contain 70,000 to 95,000 distinct CDR3 sequences, over 9% of them singletons. The CDR3 contains 14 residues. Trimming pared 0 bases from V and 1 base from J, leaving 7 bases between. Germline CDR1 and CDR2: SGHRS and YFSETQ. This sample comprised PBMCs from the stem cell graft donor, obtained from the stem cell graft. The receptor's source is a human donor who donated a stem cell graft to a child with inherited bone marrow failure. The V gene is TRBV5-1, the J gene TRBJ1-1; maybe TRBD1 (5 bases). The CDR3 sequence is CASSLVQGNTEAFF. The CDR3 DNA sequence: TGCGCCAGCAGCTTGGTGCAGGGGAACACTGAAGCTTTCTTT.